These T cell receptor beta chains were read from a single sample in a study of OX40 agonist ivuxolimab in advanced cancers. The table came from immunoSEQ multiplex PCR; TCRdb's copy has only in-frame clones and leaves some out. The sample carries approximately 30,000 clones, about 77% recorded once. Sequences were derived from CD4+ or CD8+ T cells sorted from blood, sampled in a trial of the OX40 agonist ivuxolimab. The receptors shown here come from an adult with an advanced solid tumor such as melanoma, head and neck, liver or kidney cancer. Both conserved end residues are part of each CDR3. The order of the fields is V gene, J gene, D gene, clone size, CDR3 DNA, CDR3 protein. D genes are given only for firm matches. Only part of the rows carry a size: once, few, many, or a class if the clone is expanded.

v_gene: TRBV9
j_gene: TRBJ2-7
d_gene: TRBD2
abundance: NA
CDR3nt: TGTGCCAGCAGCGTCTCGGCTAGCGGGGTTTCCTACGAGCAGTACTTC
CDR3aa: CASSVSASGVSYEQYF

v_gene: TRBV30
j_gene: TRBJ1-5
d_gene: NA
abundance: few
CDR3nt: TGTGCCTGGAACCCCTCAGGGAGTAGCAATCAGCCCCAGCATTTT
CDR3aa: CAWNPSGSSNQPQHF

v_gene: TRBV6-6
j_gene: TRBJ1-6
d_gene: NA
abundance: NA
CDR3nt: TGTGCCAGCAGTTACACGGGGGGAGTAAATTCACCCCTCCACTTT
CDR3aa: CASSYTGGVNSPLHF

v_gene: TRBV7-8
j_gene: TRBJ2-7
d_gene: NA
abundance: NA
CDR3nt: TGTGCCAGCAGCCCCAGTTACGAGCAGTACTTC
CDR3aa: CASSPSYEQYF

v_gene: TRBV19
j_gene: TRBJ1-2
d_gene: NA
abundance: NA
CDR3nt: TGTGCCACTCGTATAGGGGTCGGCTACACCTTC
CDR3aa: CATRIGVGYTF

v_gene: TRBV9
j_gene: TRBJ2-1
d_gene: TRBD1
abundance: few
CDR3nt: TGTGCCAGCAGCGTCGGGACAGGGGCCTACAATGAGCAGTTCTTC
CDR3aa: CASSVGTGAYNEQFF

v_gene: TRBV18
j_gene: TRBJ2-3
d_gene: NA
abundance: NA
CDR3nt: TGTGCCAGCTCACCACCCGGGGGCGCTCGCACAGATACGCAGTATTTT
CDR3aa: CASSPPGGARTDTQYF

v_gene: TRBV2
j_gene: TRBJ1-5
d_gene: NA
abundance: NA
CDR3nt: TGTGCCAGCAGGGCGGAAACGCTTAGCAATCAGCCCCAGCATTTT
CDR3aa: CASRAETLSNQPQHF

v_gene: TRBV6-5
j_gene: TRBJ2-7
d_gene: NA
abundance: few
CDR3nt: TGTGCCAGCAGCCCGGTGAGGTATAGTCCCTACGAGCAGTACTTC
CDR3aa: CASSPVRYSPYEQYF

v_gene: TRBV6-9
j_gene: TRBJ1-2
d_gene: NA
abundance: NA
CDR3nt: TGTGCCAGCAGTTACTCTGGGGGTGGCTATGGCTACACCTTC
CDR3aa: CASSYSGGGYGYTF

v_gene: TRBV4-3
j_gene: TRBJ1-6
d_gene: NA
abundance: NA
CDR3nt: TGCGCCAGCAGCCCGGACAGCTCCTATAATTCACCCCTCCACTTT
CDR3aa: CASSPDSSYNSPLHF

v_gene: TRBV2
j_gene: TRBJ2-7
d_gene: NA
abundance: NA
CDR3nt: TGTGCCAGCAGGGTCTCCGAGCAGTACTTC
CDR3aa: CASRVSEQYF

v_gene: TRBV13
j_gene: TRBJ1-6
d_gene: NA
abundance: NA
CDR3nt: TGTGCCAGCAGCTTACGCGGGCCCAGCAATTCACCCCTCCACTTT
CDR3aa: CASSLRGPSNSPLHF

v_gene: TRBV9
j_gene: TRBJ1-2
d_gene: NA
abundance: NA
CDR3nt: TGTGCCAGCAAGGCCCTGGGGGACACCCAACAGGATGGCTATGGCTACACCTTC
CDR3aa: CASKALGDTQQDGYGYTF

v_gene: TRBV6-6
j_gene: TRBJ1-5
d_gene: NA
abundance: NA
CDR3nt: TGTGCCAGCAGTCGGGGGGAAAGCAATCAGCCCCAGCATTTT
CDR3aa: CASSRGESNQPQHF

v_gene: TRBV4-3
j_gene: TRBJ2-3
d_gene: TRBD1
abundance: NA
CDR3nt: TGCGCCAGCAGCCAGGGACAGGGGGCCTCCACAGATACGCAGTATTTT
CDR3aa: CASSQGQGASTDTQYF

v_gene: TRBV7-7
j_gene: TRBJ1-2
d_gene: NA
abundance: NA
CDR3nt: TGCGCCAGCAGCCAAGACCCAGGTCAAGACCCATATGGCTACACCTTC
CDR3aa: CASSQDPGQDPYGYTF

v_gene: TRBV5-6
j_gene: TRBJ2-1
d_gene: TRBD2
abundance: NA
CDR3nt: TGTGCCAGCAGCTTGGGACTAGCGGGGATTATCTCCTACAATGAGCAGTTCTTC
CDR3aa: CASSLGLAGIISYNEQFF

v_gene: TRBV4-2
j_gene: TRBJ2-1
d_gene: NA
abundance: NA
CDR3nt: TGTGCCAGCAGCCAAGGAAGCGGCCGCTACAATGAGCAGTTCTTC
CDR3aa: CASSQGSGRYNEQFF

v_gene: TRBV29-1
j_gene: TRBJ2-7
d_gene: TRBD1
abundance: NA
CDR3nt: TGCAGCGTTGAAGATGAGGGGACAGGCTACTACGAGCAGTACTTC
CDR3aa: CSVEDEGTGYYEQYF

v_gene: TRBV9
j_gene: TRBJ1-1
d_gene: NA
abundance: once
CDR3nt: TGTGCCAGCAGCGTAGGACGTGGCACTGAAGCTTTCTTT
CDR3aa: CASSVGRGTEAFF

v_gene: TRBV5-1
j_gene: TRBJ2-3
d_gene: TRBD2
abundance: NA
CDR3nt: TGCGCCAGCAGTGAACAAAGCGGGGTATTTTGGACAGATACGCAGTATTTT
CDR3aa: CASSEQSGVFWTDTQYF

v_gene: TRBV2
j_gene: TRBJ1-1
d_gene: NA
abundance: NA
CDR3nt: TGTGCCAGCAGTGAAAGCGGGTTTATCACTGAAGCTTTCTTT
CDR3aa: CASSESGFITEAFF

v_gene: TRBV7-9
j_gene: TRBJ2-5
d_gene: NA
abundance: medium-sized
CDR3nt: TGTGCCAGCAGCTTAACGGAGTACCAAGAGACCCAGTACTTC
CDR3aa: CASSLTEYQETQYF

v_gene: TRBV19
j_gene: TRBJ1-5
d_gene: NA
abundance: NA
CDR3nt: TGTGCCAGTAGTTCTGGAGGATGGGTTAGCAATCAGCCCCAGCATTTT
CDR3aa: CASSSGGWVSNQPQHF

v_gene: TRBV5-1
j_gene: TRBJ1-2
d_gene: NA
abundance: NA
CDR3nt: TGCGCCAGCAGCTTGGATGCCAGCTATGGCTACACCTTC
CDR3aa: CASSLDASYGYTF

v_gene: TRBV6-5
j_gene: TRBJ2-3
d_gene: NA
abundance: NA
CDR3nt: TGTGCCAGCAGTTTTCGAGATACGCAGTATTTT
CDR3aa: CASSFRDTQYF

v_gene: TRBV6-5
j_gene: TRBJ1-2
d_gene: NA
abundance: NA
CDR3nt: TGTGCCAGCAGTTTCCAGGGAGGGGTAGATGGCTACACCTTC
CDR3aa: CASSFQGGVDGYTF

v_gene: TRBV29-1
j_gene: TRBJ1-2
d_gene: NA
abundance: NA
CDR3nt: TGCAGCGTTGAAGGCTGGGTCCGGGGCGGCTACACCTTC
CDR3aa: CSVEGWVRGGYTF

v_gene: TRBV30
j_gene: TRBJ2-2
d_gene: NA
abundance: NA
CDR3nt: TGTGCCTGGAGTCTCGTCACCGGGGAGCTGTTTTTT
CDR3aa: CAWSLVTGELFF

v_gene: TRBV11-2
j_gene: TRBJ2-7
d_gene: NA
abundance: NA
CDR3nt: TGTGCCAGCAGCTTAGGCAGGGTGGGCGAGCAGTACTTC
CDR3aa: CASSLGRVGEQYF

v_gene: TRBV19
j_gene: TRBJ2-7
d_gene: NA
abundance: NA
CDR3nt: TGTGCCAGTAGTTTCGGGACCCAATACGGCGAGCAGTACTTC
CDR3aa: CASSFGTQYGEQYF

v_gene: TRBV13
j_gene: TRBJ2-7
d_gene: TRBD2
abundance: NA
CDR3nt: TGTGCCAGCAGCTTAGGGCGGGGGACGGCCGGCGGGCAGTACTTC
CDR3aa: CASSLGRGTAGGQYF

v_gene: TRBV4-1
j_gene: TRBJ1-3
d_gene: NA
abundance: NA
CDR3nt: TGCGCCAGCAGCCACTTGTTAAATGGAAACACCATATATTTT
CDR3aa: CASSHLLNGNTIYF

v_gene: TRBV7-9
j_gene: TRBJ1-5
d_gene: NA
abundance: NA
CDR3nt: TGTGCCAGCAGCTTAGCGCTACAGAGCAATCAGCCCCAGCATTTT
CDR3aa: CASSLALQSNQPQHF

v_gene: TRBV6-5
j_gene: TRBJ1-3
d_gene: TRBD1
abundance: NA
CDR3nt: TGTGCCAGCAGGCGGGACAGAGCCTCTGGAAACACCATATATTTT
CDR3aa: CASRRDRASGNTIYF

v_gene: TRBV18
j_gene: TRBJ2-7
d_gene: NA
abundance: once
CDR3nt: TGTGCCAGCTCACCCGGCGGGGTCCGACAGACCGTCTACGAGCAGTACTTC
CDR3aa: CASSPGGVRQTVYEQYF

v_gene: TRBV5-5
j_gene: TRBJ2-7
d_gene: NA
abundance: NA
CDR3nt: TGTGCCAGCAGCCCCGTTGGGGATAGCTCCTACGAGCAGTACTTC
CDR3aa: CASSPVGDSSYEQYF

v_gene: TRBV5-1
j_gene: TRBJ2-7
d_gene: NA
abundance: NA
CDR3nt: TGCGCCAGCAGCTTGGATGTGGGACGTAGTGGCTGGGAGCAGTACTTC
CDR3aa: CASSLDVGRSGWEQYF

v_gene: TRBV30
j_gene: TRBJ2-2
d_gene: NA
abundance: NA
CDR3nt: TGTGCCCGCAACAGAGCCGGGGAGCTGTTTTTT
CDR3aa: CARNRAGELFF

v_gene: TRBV19
j_gene: TRBJ2-7
d_gene: NA
abundance: NA
CDR3nt: TGTGCCAGTAGTAGGAAGAGGGATGACGAGCAGTACTTC
CDR3aa: CASSRKRDDEQYF

v_gene: TRBV5-1
j_gene: TRBJ2-5
d_gene: NA
abundance: NA
CDR3nt: TGCGCCAGCAGCCCCTGGGGGGGGCGCGGAGAGACCCAGTACTTC
CDR3aa: CASSPWGGRGETQYF

v_gene: TRBV5-1
j_gene: TRBJ1-3
d_gene: NA
abundance: once
CDR3nt: TGCGCCAGCAGCCCACAGTACTCTGGAAACACCATATATTTT
CDR3aa: CASSPQYSGNTIYF

v_gene: TRBV6-6
j_gene: TRBJ2-1
d_gene: TRBD1
abundance: NA
CDR3nt: TGTGCCAGCAGTGGAGACAGGGGGTCCTACAATGAGCAGTTCTTC
CDR3aa: CASSGDRGSYNEQFF

v_gene: TRBV11-1
j_gene: TRBJ1-1
d_gene: NA
abundance: few
CDR3nt: TGTGCCAGCAAAACCCCCGGGACTGAAGCTTTCTTT
CDR3aa: CASKTPGTEAFF

v_gene: TRBV6-6
j_gene: TRBJ2-7
d_gene: NA
abundance: NA
CDR3nt: TGTGCCAGCAGTTACTCCGGGGCCTCCTACGAGCAGTACTTC
CDR3aa: CASSYSGASYEQYF

v_gene: TRBV2
j_gene: TRBJ2-1
d_gene: NA
abundance: NA
CDR3nt: TGTGCCAGCAGTGAATGGGGACTCCAGAGCTCCTACAATGAGCAGTTCTTC
CDR3aa: CASSEWGLQSSYNEQFF

v_gene: TRBV5-1
j_gene: TRBJ2-5
d_gene: TRBD2
abundance: once
CDR3nt: TGCGCCAGCAGCTTGTTGGCTAGCGGGGGGGCCATGGAGACCCAGTACTTC
CDR3aa: CASSLLASGGAMETQYF

v_gene: TRBV7-3
j_gene: TRBJ2-2
d_gene: TRBD1
abundance: NA
CDR3nt: TGTGCCAGCAGGGCCGGGACAGGAATACCCGGGGAGCTGTTTTTT
CDR3aa: CASRAGTGIPGELFF

v_gene: TRBV7-2
j_gene: TRBJ1-2
d_gene: TRBD1
abundance: medium-sized
CDR3nt: TGTGCCAGCAGCTTATTGGGACAGGAGAACTATGGCTACACCTTC
CDR3aa: CASSLLGQENYGYTF

v_gene: TRBV5-8
j_gene: TRBJ2-7
d_gene: TRBD2
abundance: NA
CDR3nt: TGTGCCAGCAGCCACCTCGCCCGGGAGGCCTACGAGCAGTACTTC
CDR3aa: CASSHLAREAYEQYF

v_gene: TRBV7-3
j_gene: TRBJ2-1
d_gene: NA
abundance: NA
CDR3nt: TGTGCCAGCAGCTTACGACTAGACTCCTACAATGAGCAGTTCTTC
CDR3aa: CASSLRLDSYNEQFF

v_gene: TRBV7-9
j_gene: TRBJ2-1
d_gene: NA
abundance: NA
CDR3nt: TGTGCCAGCAGCCCGGACGGGGGCTATGAGCAGTTCTTC
CDR3aa: CASSPDGGYEQFF

v_gene: TRBV19
j_gene: TRBJ1-2
d_gene: TRBD1
abundance: once
CDR3nt: TGTGCCAGTAGAGTATTGATGGGACAGGGCCCTAACTATGGCTACACCTTC
CDR3aa: CASRVLMGQGPNYGYTF

v_gene: TRBV4-3
j_gene: TRBJ1-4
d_gene: TRBD1
abundance: NA
CDR3nt: TGCGCCAGCAGCGACTCAACAGGGGTTCGTGAAAAACTGTTTTTT
CDR3aa: CASSDSTGVREKLFF